Below, 2 T cell receptor beta chains from the same sample are listed, as sequenced in a study of cytomegalovirus exposure and HLA in healthy donors. In the PCR, 60 Vbeta and 13 Jbeta primers were used. The repertoire was sequenced with immunoSEQ multiplex PCR; TCRdb's copy has only in-frame clones and lacks some. This listing includes around 150,000 clones. Sequenced input: PBMCs. These receptors were taken from a woman aged 60 to 75 in good health and CMV-seronegative.

V and J are TRBV1 and TRBJ2-5; the DNA was not used to check the table's D call, TRBD1. TRBV1 is deemed a pseudogene. The CDR3 runs 14 residues. CDR3 coding DNA: TGCACCAGCAGCTTGTCAGGGGGCCGGGAGACCCAGTACTTC. This encodes CTSSLSGGRETQYF.

The chain combines TRBV19 with TRBJ2-7; D call uncertain. Deletions cut 3 bases from V and 5 bases from J, with 14 bases between. The CDR3 runs 14 residues. CDR1 is LNHDA, CDR2 SQIVND, per germline (reference sequence). The CDR3 region is CASSIRLGDNEQYF. CDR3 coding DNA: TGTGCCAGTAGTATTAGATTGGGTGACAACGAGCAGTACTTC.